This is a list of T cell receptor beta chains from one sample in a study of shared clonotypes between healthy human individuals. The protocol was immunoSEQ multiplex PCR, while the TCRdb copy is restricted to in-frame clones and leaves out a portion. The sample lists 2 million to 2.5 million clones; 93% were seen once. Specimen: naive CD4+ T cells from PBMCs. These receptors came from a young man in good health. Some clones in this sample may be carry-over from other donors' samples. Each CDR3 is given with its conserved first and last residue. D genes are given only for firm matches. Size tells how often a clone was seen (once, few, many) or the class of an expanded clone, and some rows leave it out.

v_gene	abundance	d_gene	j_gene	CDR3aa	CDR3nt
TRBV5-1	-	TRBD1	TRBJ1-2	CASSLEFGTGPPNYGYTF	TGCGCCAGCAGCTTGGAGTTTGGGACAGGGCCACCTAACTATGGCTACACCTTC
TRBV28	-	-	TRBJ2-6	CASSLSYLNSGANVLTF	TGTGCCAGCAGTTTGTCGTATCTTAACTCTGGGGCCAACGTCCTGACTTTC
TRBV5-1	-	TRBD1	TRBJ2-7	CASQGQGGPDEQYF	TGCGCCAGCCAGGGACAGGGGGGACCCGACGAGCAGTACTTC
TRBV6-6	-	-	TRBJ2-1	CASSLRGNEQFF	TGTGCCAGCAGCTTAAGGGGCAATGAGCAGTTCTTC
TRBV7-3	-	TRBD2	TRBJ2-1	CASSFLTSGSGEQFF	TGTGCCAGCAGCTTCCTCACGAGCGGGAGTGGTGAGCAGTTCTTC
TRBV10-2	once	TRBD2	TRBJ2-7	CASSESIYGSGSREQYF	TGCGCCAGCAGTGAGTCGATATATGGGAGCGGGAGTCGCGAGCAGTACTTC
TRBV11-2	-	-	TRBJ2-7	CASSLGGNGEQYF	TGTGCCAGCAGCTTAGGTGGGAATGGAGAGCAGTACTTC
TRBV9	-	TRBD2	TRBJ2-6	CASKRGPGANVLTF	TGTGCCAGCAAGCGGGGTCCTGGGGCCAACGTCCTGACTTTC
TRBV11-2	-	-	TRBJ2-7	CASSLYPGSYEQYF	TGTGCCAGCAGCTTATATCCGGGTTCCTACGAGCAGTACTTC
TRBV10-1	-	TRBD1	TRBJ2-5	CASSEGGQFQETQYF	TGCGCCAGCAGTGAAGGGGGACAGTTCCAAGAGACCCAGTACTTC